Below, one TCR beta chain is given with its context. The antigen is unknown. The data stem from a study of PD-L1 blockade in urothelial cancer. Across the whole study: A median blood sample held roughly 150,000 T cells and tens of thousands of unique TCRs. Study outcomes and limitations: Tumor-linked clones in blood grew more by 3 weeks in durable-benefit patients.

The time point was: pretreatment peripheral blood. The CDR3 is 12 residues long. V was trimmed by 6 bases and J by 4 bases, leaving 10 bases between them. The V gene's germline CDR1 is MNHEY and CDR2 SVGAGI. This table comes from immunoSEQ multiplex PCR, and its TCRdb copy is limited to in-frame clones, with some not included. The sample lists 100,000 to 150,000 clones, approximately 88% occurring once. The chain carries TRBV6-5 and TRBJ2-7; D is perhaps TRBD1 (6 bases). Sequences were derived from PBMCs, sampled around atezolizumab (anti-PD-L1) treatment. The sequence was collected from a man between 50 and 59 years old with urothelial cancer. The CDR3 region is CASSTDSYEQYF. As DNA, the CDR3 is TGTGCCAGCAGCACGGACAGTTACGAGCAGTACTTC.